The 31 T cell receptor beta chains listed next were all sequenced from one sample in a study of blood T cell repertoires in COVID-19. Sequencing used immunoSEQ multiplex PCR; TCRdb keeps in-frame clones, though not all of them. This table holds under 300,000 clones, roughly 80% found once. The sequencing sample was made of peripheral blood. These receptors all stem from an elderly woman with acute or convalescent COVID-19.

The CDR3 DNA reads TGCGCCAGCAGCTTGGACAGGCCTGGCTACGAGCAGTACTTC. This sequence encodes CASSLDRPGYEQYF. V gene TRBV5-1 combines with J gene TRBJ2-7, with D possibly matching TRBD1 (5 bases). V lost 0 bases to trimming and J lost 3 bases, with 10 bases between them. The CDR3 runs to 14 residues. Looked up from germline, CDR1 is SGHRS and CDR2 is YFSETQ.

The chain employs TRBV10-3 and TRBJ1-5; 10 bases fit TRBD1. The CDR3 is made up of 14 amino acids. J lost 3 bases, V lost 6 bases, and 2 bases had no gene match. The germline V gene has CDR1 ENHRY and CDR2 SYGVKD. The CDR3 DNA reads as TGTGCCATCAGCGACAGGGGGCCCAATCAGCCCCAGCATTTT. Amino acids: CAISDRGPNQPQHF.

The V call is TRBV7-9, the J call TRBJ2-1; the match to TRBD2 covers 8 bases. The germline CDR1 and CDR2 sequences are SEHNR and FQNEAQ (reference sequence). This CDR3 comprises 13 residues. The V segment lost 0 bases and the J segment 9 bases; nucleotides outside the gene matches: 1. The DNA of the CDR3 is TGTGCCAGCAGCTTAGCCGGGACTAGTGAGCAGTTCTTC. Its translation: CASSLAGTSEQFF.

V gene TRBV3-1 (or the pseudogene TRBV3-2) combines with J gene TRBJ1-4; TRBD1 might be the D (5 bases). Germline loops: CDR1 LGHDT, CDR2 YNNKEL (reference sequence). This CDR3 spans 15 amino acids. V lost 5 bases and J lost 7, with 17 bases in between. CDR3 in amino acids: CASSYAGTRGEKLFF. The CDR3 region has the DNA TGTGCCAGCAGCTACGCCGGGACTCGGGGTGAAAAACTGTTTTTT.

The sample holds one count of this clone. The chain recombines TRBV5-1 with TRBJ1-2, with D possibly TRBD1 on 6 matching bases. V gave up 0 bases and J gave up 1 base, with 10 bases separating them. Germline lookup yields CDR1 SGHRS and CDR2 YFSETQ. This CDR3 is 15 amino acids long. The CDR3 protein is CASSLGGQNNYGYTF. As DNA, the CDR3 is TGCGCCAGCAGCTTGGGAGGACAGAATAACTATGGCTACACCTTC.

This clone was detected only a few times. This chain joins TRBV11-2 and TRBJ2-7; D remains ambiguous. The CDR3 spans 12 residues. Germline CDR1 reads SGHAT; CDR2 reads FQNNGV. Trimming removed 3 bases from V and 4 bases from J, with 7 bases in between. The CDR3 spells CASSLTSYEQYF. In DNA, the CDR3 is TGTGCCAGCAGCTTGACTTCATACGAGCAGTACTTC.

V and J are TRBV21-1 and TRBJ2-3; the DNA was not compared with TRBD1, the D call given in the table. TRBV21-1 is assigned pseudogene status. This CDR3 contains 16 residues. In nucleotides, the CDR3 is TGTGCCAGCAGCAAGCCGGGACAGGGCTGGACAGATACGCAGTATTTT. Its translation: CASSKPGQGWTDTQYF.

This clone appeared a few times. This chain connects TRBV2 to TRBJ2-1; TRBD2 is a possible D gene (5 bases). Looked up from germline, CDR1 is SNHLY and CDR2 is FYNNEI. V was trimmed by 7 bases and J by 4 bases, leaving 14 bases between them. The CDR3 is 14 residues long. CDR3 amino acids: CASKEWPGYNEQFF. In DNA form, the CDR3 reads TGTGCCAGCAAGGAGTGGCCGGGGTACAATGAGCAGTTCTTC.

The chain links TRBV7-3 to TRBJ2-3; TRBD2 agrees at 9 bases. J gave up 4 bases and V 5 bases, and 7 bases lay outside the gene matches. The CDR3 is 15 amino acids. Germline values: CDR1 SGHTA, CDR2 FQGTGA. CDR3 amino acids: CASSKGLAGADTQYF. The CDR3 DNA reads TGTGCCAGCAGCAAGGGACTAGCAGGGGCAGATACGCAGTATTTT. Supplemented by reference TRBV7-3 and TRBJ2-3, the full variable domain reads GAGVSQTPSNKVTEKGKYVELRCDPISGHTALYWYRQSLGQGPEFLIYFQGTGAADDSGLPNDRFFAVRPEGSVSTLKIQRTERGDSAVYLCASSKGLAGADTQYFGPGTRLTVL.

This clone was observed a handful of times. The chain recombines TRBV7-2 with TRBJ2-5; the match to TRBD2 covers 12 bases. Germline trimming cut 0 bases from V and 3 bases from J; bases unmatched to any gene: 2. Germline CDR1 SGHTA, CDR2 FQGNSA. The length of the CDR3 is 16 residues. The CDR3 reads CASSLARTSGKETQYF. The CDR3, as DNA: TGTGCCAGCAGCTTAGCCAGGACTAGCGGGAAAGAGACCCAGTACTTC. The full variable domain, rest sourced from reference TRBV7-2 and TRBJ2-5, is GAGVSQSPSNKVTEKGKDVELRCDPISGHTALYWYRQSLGQGLEFLIYFQGNSAPDKSGLPSDRFSAERTGGSVSTLTIQRTQQEDSAVYLCASSLARTSGKETQYFGPGTRLLVL.

This CDR3 is CASSEALRGAGYGYTF. Written as DNA, the CDR3 is TGTGCCAGCAGTGAAGCGCTTCGGGGGGCAGGGTATGGCTACACCTTC. The rearrangement joins TRBV2 to TRBJ1-2, with D perhaps matching TRBD1 (6 bases). The CDR3 has 16 amino acids. V dropped 0 bases and J dropped 5 bases, with 16 bases sitting between them. Per germline, CDR1 SNHLY and CDR2 FYNNEI.

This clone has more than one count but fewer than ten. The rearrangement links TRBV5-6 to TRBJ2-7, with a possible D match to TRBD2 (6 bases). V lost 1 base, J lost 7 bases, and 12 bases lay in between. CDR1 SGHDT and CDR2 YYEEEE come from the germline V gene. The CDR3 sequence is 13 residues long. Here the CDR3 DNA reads TGTGCCAGCAGCTTGTGGAGGGCAAGGGAGCAGTACTTC. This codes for CASSLWRAREQYF.

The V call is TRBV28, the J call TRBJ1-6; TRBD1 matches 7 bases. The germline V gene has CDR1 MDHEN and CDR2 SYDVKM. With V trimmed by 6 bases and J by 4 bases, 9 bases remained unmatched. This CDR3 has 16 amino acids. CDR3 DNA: TGTGCCAGCAGCCCACGGAGGGGGCAATATAATTCACCCCTCCACTTT. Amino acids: CASSPRRGQYNSPLHF.

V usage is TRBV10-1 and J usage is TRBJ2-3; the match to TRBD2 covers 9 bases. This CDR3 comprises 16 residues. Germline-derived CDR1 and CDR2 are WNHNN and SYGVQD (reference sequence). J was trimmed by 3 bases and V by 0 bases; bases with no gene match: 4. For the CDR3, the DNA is TGCGCCAGCAGTGAGTCTGCTAGCGGGGTAACAGATACGCAGTATTTT. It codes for CASSESASGVTDTQYF.

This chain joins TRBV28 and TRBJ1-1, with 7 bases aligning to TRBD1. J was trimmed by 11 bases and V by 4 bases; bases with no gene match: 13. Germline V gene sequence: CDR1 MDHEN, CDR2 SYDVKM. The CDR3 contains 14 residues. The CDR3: CASSSHLTGIRAFF. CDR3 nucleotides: TGTGCCAGCAGTTCCCACCTGACAGGGATAAGGGCTTTCTTT.

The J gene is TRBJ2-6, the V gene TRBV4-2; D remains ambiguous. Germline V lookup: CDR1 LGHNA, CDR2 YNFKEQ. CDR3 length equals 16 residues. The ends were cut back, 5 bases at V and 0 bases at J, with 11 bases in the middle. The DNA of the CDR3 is TGTGCCAGCAGCGACCCTAACAGCTCTGGGGCCAACGTCCTGACTTTC. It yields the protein CASSDPNSSGANVLTF.

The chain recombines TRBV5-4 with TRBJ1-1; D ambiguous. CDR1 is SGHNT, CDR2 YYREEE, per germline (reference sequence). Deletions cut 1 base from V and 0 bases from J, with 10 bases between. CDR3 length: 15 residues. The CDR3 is CASSLFGLMNTEAFF. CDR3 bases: TGTGCCAGCAGCTTGTTTGGGCTCATGAACACTGAAGCTTTCTTT.

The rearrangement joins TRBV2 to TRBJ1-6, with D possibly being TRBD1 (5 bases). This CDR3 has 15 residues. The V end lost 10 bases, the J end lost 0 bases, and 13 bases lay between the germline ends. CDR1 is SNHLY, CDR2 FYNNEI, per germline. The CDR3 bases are TGTGCCACCATCCTGGACAACTCCTATAATTCACCCCTCCACTTT. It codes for CATILDNSYNSPLHF.

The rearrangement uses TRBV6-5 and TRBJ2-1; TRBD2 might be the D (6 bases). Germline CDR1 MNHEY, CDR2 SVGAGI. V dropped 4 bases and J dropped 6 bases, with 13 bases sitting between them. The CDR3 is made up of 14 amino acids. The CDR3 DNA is TGTGCCAGCAGTTCCCCGTCGGGGGTCAATGAGCAGTTCTTC. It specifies CASSSPSGVNEQFF.

The CDR3: CASSFPMPTDTQYF. DNA for the CDR3: TGTGCCAGCAGTTTCCCTATGCCCACAGATACGCAGTATTTT. The gene calls are TRBV27 and TRBJ2-3; D is uncertain. The CDR3 length is 14 residues. Germline CDR1 reads MNHEY; CDR2 reads SMNVEV (reference sequence). With 3 bases removed from V and 2 bases from J, the gap between germline ends came to 9 bases.

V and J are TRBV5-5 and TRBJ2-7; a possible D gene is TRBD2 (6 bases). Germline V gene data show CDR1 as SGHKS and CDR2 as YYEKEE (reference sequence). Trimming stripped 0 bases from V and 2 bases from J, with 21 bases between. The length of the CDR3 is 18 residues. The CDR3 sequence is CASSLARGTVPGTYEQYF. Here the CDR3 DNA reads TGTGCCAGCAGCTTGGCCCGGGGGACCGTTCCGGGGACCTACGAGCAGTACTTC.

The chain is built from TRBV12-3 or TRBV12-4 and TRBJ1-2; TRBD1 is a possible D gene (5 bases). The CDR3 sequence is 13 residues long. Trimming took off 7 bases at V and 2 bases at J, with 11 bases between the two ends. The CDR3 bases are TGTGCCAGCACTCTCAGGGAAAACTATGGCTACACCTTC. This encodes CASTLRENYGYTF.

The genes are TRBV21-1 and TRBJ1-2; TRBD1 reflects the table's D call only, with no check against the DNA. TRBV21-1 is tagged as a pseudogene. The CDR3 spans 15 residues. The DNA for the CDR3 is TGTGCCAGCAGCAAAGGGAGGCCAGGGGGCCCCTGCTACACCTTC. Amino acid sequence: CASSKGRPGGPCYTF.

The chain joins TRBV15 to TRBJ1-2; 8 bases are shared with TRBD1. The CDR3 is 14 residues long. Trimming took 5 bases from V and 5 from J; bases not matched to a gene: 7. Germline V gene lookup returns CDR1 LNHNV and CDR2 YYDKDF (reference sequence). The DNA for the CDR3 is TGTGCCACCAGCGAGACAGGGGTCAGGTATGGCTACACCTTC. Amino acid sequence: CATSETGVRYGYTF.

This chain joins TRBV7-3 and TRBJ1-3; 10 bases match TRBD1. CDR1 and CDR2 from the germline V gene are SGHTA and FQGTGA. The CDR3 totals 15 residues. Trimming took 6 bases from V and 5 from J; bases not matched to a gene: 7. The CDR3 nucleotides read TGTGCCAGCAGGAAAGACAGGGGGCCTCGAAACACCATATATTTT. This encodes CASRKDRGPRNTIYF.

CDR3 sequence: CASSREGRNTEAFF. The CDR3 DNA follows: TGTGCCAGCAGTCGGGAGGGGAGAAACACTGAAGCTTTCTTT. The chain couples TRBV2 to TRBJ1-1; weak D call: TRBD1 (5 bases). Germline CDR1 reads SNHLY; CDR2 reads FYNNEI. V shed 5 bases and J shed 2 bases, with 12 bases lying between them. This CDR3 comprises 14 residues.

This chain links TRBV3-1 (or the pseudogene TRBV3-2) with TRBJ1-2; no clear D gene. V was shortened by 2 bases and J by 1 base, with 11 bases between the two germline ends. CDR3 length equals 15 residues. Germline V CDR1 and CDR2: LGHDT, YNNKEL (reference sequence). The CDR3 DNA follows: TGTGCCAGCAGCCAAAGTATGAGGGTTAACTATGGCTACACCTTC. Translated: CASSQSMRVNYGYTF.

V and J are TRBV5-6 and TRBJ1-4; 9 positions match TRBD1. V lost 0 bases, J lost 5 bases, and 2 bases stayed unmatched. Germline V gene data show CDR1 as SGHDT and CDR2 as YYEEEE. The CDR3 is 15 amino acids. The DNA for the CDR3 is TGTGCCAGCAGCTTGGCCGGACAGGGGAATGAAAAACTGTTTTTT. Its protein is CASSLAGQGNEKLFF.

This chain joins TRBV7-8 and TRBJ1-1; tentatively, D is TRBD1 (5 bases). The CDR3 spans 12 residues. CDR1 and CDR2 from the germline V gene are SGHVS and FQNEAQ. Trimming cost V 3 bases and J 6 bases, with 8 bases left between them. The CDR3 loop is CASSLGLSEAFF. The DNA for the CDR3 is TGTGCCAGCAGCTTGGGGCTATCTGAAGCTTTCTTT.

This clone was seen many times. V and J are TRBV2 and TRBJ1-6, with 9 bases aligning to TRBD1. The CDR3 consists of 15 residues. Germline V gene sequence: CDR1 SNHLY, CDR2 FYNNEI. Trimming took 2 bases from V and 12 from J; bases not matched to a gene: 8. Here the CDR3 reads CASSERGGQGGPLHF. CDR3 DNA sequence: TGTGCCAGCAGTGAAAGGGGGGGACAGGGTGGACCCCTCCACTTT.

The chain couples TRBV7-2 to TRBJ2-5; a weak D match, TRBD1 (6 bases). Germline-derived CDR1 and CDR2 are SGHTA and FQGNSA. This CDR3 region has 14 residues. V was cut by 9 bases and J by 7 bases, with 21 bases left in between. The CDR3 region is CASLRGIGVGTQYF. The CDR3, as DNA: TGTGCCAGTCTAAGGGGGATTGGGGTGGGGACCCAGTACTTC.